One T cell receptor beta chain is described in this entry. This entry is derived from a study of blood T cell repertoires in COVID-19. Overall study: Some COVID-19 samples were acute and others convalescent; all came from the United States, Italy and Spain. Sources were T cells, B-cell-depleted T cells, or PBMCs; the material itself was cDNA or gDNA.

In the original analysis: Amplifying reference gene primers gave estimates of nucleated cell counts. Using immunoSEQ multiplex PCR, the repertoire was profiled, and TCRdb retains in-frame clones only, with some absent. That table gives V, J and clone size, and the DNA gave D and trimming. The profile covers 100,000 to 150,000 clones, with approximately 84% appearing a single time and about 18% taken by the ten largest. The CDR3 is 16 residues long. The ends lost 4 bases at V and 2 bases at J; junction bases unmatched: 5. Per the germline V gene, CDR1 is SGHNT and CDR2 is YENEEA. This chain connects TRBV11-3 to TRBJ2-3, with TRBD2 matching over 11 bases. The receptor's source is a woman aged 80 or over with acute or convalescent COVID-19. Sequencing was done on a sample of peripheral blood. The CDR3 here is CASSWGTSGHTDTQYF. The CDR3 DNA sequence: TGTGCCAGCAGCTGGGGGACTAGCGGACACACAGATACGCAGTATTTT.